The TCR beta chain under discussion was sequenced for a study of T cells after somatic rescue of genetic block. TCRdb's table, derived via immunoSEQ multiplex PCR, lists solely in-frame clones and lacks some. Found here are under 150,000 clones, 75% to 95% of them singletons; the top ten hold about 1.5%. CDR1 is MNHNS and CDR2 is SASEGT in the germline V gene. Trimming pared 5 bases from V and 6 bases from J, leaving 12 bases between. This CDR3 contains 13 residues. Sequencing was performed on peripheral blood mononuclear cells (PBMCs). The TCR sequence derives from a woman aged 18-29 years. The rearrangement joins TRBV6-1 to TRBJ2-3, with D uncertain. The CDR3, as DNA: TGTGCCAGCAGTCCGAACCGGCGGGATACGCAGTATTTT. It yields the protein CASSPNRRDTQYF.